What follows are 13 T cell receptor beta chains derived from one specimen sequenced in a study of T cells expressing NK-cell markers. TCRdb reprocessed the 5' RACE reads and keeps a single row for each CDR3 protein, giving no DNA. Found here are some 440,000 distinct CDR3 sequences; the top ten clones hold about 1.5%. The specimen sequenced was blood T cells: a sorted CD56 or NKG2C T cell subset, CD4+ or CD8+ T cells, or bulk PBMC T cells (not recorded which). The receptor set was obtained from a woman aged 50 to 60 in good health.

This CDR3 is CASSPRAIAGWEQFF. This chain joins TRBV9 and TRBJ2-1; TCRdb proposes TRBD2, but this gene call is untestable without DNA. The CDR3 runs 15 residues. Germline values: CDR1 SGDLS, CDR2 YYNGEE.

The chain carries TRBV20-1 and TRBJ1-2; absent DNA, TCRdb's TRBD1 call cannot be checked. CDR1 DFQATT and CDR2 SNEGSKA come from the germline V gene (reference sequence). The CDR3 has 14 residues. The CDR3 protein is CSARDPGGQYGYTF.

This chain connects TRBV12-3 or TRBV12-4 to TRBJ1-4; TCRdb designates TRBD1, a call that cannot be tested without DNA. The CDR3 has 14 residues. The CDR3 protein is CASSLGTNVEKLFF.

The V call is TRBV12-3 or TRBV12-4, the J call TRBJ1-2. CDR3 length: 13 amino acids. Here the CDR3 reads CASSLRGAMTYTF.

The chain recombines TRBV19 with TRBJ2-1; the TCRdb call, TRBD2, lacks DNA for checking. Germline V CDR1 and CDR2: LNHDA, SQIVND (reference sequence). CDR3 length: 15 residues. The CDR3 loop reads CASRPSTGVYNEQFF. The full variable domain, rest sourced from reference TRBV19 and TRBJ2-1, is DGGITQSPKYLFRKEGQNVTLSCEQNLNHDAMYWYRQDPGQGLRLIYYSQIVNDFQKGDIAEGYSVSREKKESFPLTVTSAQKNPTAFYLCASRPSTGVYNEQFFGPGTRLTVL.

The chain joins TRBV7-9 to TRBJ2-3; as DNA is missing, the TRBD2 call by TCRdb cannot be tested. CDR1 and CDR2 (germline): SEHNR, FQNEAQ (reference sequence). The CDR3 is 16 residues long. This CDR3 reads CASSLGIAGAADTQYF. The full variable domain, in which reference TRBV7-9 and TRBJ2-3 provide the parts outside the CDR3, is DTGVSQNPRHKITKRGQNVTFRCDPISEHNRLYWYRQTLGQGPEFLTYFQNEAQLEKSRLLSDRFSAERPKGSFSTLEIQRTEQGDSAMYLCASSLGIAGAADTQYFGPGTRLTVL.

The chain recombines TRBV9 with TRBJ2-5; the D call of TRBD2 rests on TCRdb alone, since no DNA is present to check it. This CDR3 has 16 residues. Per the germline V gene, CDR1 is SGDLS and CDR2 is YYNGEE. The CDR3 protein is CASSVSTSSILETQYF.

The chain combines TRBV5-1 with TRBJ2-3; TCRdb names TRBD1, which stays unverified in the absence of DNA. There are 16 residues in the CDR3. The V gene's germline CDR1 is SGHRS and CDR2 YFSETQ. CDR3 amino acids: CASSLGTGRFTDTQYF.

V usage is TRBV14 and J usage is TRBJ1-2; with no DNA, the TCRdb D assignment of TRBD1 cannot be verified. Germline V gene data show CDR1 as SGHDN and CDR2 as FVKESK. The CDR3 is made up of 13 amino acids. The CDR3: CASSPTGGLGYTF.

CDR3 sequence reads: CASSLPGGGTGELFF. The rearrangement joins TRBV5-1 to TRBJ2-2; TCRdb designates TRBD2, a call that cannot be tested without DNA. From germline, CDR1 is SGHRS and CDR2 YFSETQ. The CDR3 contains 15 residues.

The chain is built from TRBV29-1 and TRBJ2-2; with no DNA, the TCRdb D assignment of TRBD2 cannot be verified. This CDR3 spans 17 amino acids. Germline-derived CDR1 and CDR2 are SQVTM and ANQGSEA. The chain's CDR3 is CSVFWTGTSGRTGELFF.

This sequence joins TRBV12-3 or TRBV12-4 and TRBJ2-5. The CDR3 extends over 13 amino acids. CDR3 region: CASSLTPVKTQYF.

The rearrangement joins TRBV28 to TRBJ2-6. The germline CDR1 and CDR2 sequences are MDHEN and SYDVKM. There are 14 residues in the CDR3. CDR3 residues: CASSLAPGANVLTF.